A selection of T cell receptor beta chains follows, all from one sample in a study of T cells in localized non-small cell lung cancer. Using immunoSEQ multiplex PCR, the repertoire was profiled, and TCRdb retains in-frame clones only, with some absent. The data hold about 91,000 clones, with roughly 86% observed a single time. Sample: peripheral blood, taken before any cancer treatment. The receptors stem from a man aged 40 to 69 with stage I squamous cell lung carcinoma. Both conserved end residues are part of each CDR3. A D gene is named only where the DNA matches it firmly. Some rows have no size entry. The others give once, few or many, or a class for an expanded clone.

clone_size j_call d_call v_call cdr3_aa cdr3_nt
. TRBJ1-3 . TRBV10-3 CAIKEASPTGSGNTIYF TGTGCCATCAAGGAGGCCTCCCCCACGGGCTCTGGAAACACCATATATTTT
. TRBJ2-2 . TRBV18 CASSSFTGELFF TGTGCCAGCTCCTCCTTCACCGGGGAGCTGTTTTTT
. TRBJ1-2 . TRBV6-1 CASSENNGYGYTF TGTGCCAGCAGTGAAAACAACGGGTATGGCTACACCTTC
. TRBJ1-6 . TRBV6-5 CASSYREAGSDSPLHF TGTGCCAGCAGTTACCGCGAGGCAGGCAGTGATTCACCCCTCCACTTT
. TRBJ1-4 . TRBV2 CASCSGGEKLFF TGTGCCAGCTGTTCGGGTGGTGAAAAACTGTTTTTT
. TRBJ1-2 TRBD1 TRBV6-1 CASTLNRGYGYTF TGTGCCAGCACCCTTAACAGGGGCTATGGCTACACCTTC
. TRBJ1-5 TRBD1 TRBV19 CASTPGQVLINQPQHF TGTGCCAGTACCCCGGGACAGGTCCTTATCAATCAGCCCCAGCATTTT
. TRBJ2-2 . TRBV5-1 CASSTRQNTGELFF TGCGCCAGCAGCACCCGACAGAATACCGGGGAGCTGTTTTTT
. TRBJ2-1 TRBD2 TRBV27 CASSPERGPTYNEQFF TGTGCCAGCAGTCCCGAGCGGGGGCCCACCTACAATGAGCAGTTCTTC
. TRBJ1-3 . TRBV6-6 CASSRTDLGGNTIYF TGTGCCAGCAGCCGGACGGACCTCGGAGGAAACACCATATATTTT
. TRBJ2-1 . TRBV18 CASSPIRGQKTNEQFF TGTGCCAGCTCACCAATCCGGGGTCAAAAGACCAATGAGCAGTTCTTC
. TRBJ2-5 . TRBV7-7 CASSLAGASRETQYF TGTGCCAGCAGCTTAGCAGGCGCATCTCGAGAGACCCAGTACTTC
. TRBJ2-1 . TRBV19 CASSIGVSGGEQFF TGTGCCAGTAGTATAGGGGTTTCCGGGGGTGAGCAGTTCTTC
. TRBJ1-1 . TRBV18 CASSPAGKDTEAFF TGTGCCAGCTCACCAGCAGGGAAAGACACTGAAGCTTTCTTT
. TRBJ2-5 TRBD2 TRBV6-5 CASSYSGTKEGTQYF TGTGCCAGCAGTTACTCAGGGACTAAGGAAGGGACCCAGTACTTC
. TRBJ1-1 . TRBV14 CASSHYRRVDTEAFF TGTGCCAGCAGCCATTACAGGAGGGTGGACACTGAAGCTTTCTTT
once TRBJ1-4 TRBD1 TRBV11-2 CASSSGTGSEKLFF TGTGCCAGCAGCTCGGGGACAGGGAGCGAAAAACTGTTTTTT